This T cell receptor beta chain is drawn from a study of cytomegalovirus exposure and HLA in healthy donors. Study-wide results and limits: The number of N-insertions in an Asian-associated ancestry cluster was reportedly below the roughly 700-donor mean in a later analysis. Researchers reported from a later analysis that most CMV-associated TCR beta chains appeared HLA-restricted. Immune exposure information comprised only CMV serostatus.

A word on this clone: No antigen is known for it.

Germline V gene sequence: CDR1 MNHEY, CDR2 SMNVEV (reference sequence). The CDR3 runs 13 residues. Trimming at V came to 5 bases and at J to 6 bases, leaving 2 bases not matched to a gene. With 60 Vbeta and 13 Jbeta primers, the PCR was carried out. Clones were read by immunoSEQ multiplex PCR, and TCRdb kept only the in-frame ones, dropping some. The table includes roughly 110,000 clones, more than 65% detected once. This chain uses TRBV27 with TRBJ1-5; 9 nucleotides match TRBD1. What was sequenced was PBMCs. The sequence came from a woman aged 25 to 45 in good health and CMV-seronegative. CDR3 sequence reads: CASSRTGAQPQHF. The CDR3 nucleotides are TGTGCCAGCAGTCGGACAGGGGCTCAGCCCCAGCATTTT.